The 7 T cell receptor beta chains in this list originate from one sample, sequenced in a study of blood T cell repertoires in COVID-19. Clones were sequenced by immunoSEQ multiplex PCR, and TCRdb holds only the in-frame ones, with some missing. The sample yields approximately 270,000 clones, 88% seen once. The sequenced sample was peripheral blood. These receptors all come from a woman younger than 45 with COVID-19, enrolled during active disease.

J is TRBJ1-1 and V is TRBV9; no definite D call. V was pared by 2 bases and J by 3 bases, with 14 bases between. Germline V gives CDR1 SGDLS, CDR2 YYNGEE. The length of the CDR3 is 15 residues. The CDR3 here is CASSVRASEDTEAFF. For the CDR3, the DNA is TGTGCCAGCAGCGTTAGGGCATCGGAGGACACTGAAGCTTTCTTT.

The chain joins TRBV7-9 to TRBJ1-3; possible D gene TRBD1, 5 bases. The germline V gene has CDR1 SEHNR and CDR2 FQNEAQ (reference sequence). The V and J ends lost 3 bases and 0 bases respectively, with 9 bases between them. There are 15 residues in the CDR3. CDR3 DNA sequence: TGTGCCAGCAGCTTGGGGGACTCCTCTGGAAACACCATATATTTT. Its translation is CASSLGDSSGNTIYF. Full variable domain (remainder filled in from reference TRBV7-9 and TRBJ1-3): DTGVSQNPRHKITKRGQNVTFRCDPISEHNRLYWYRQTLGQGPEFLTYFQNEAQLEKSRLLSDRFSAERPKGSFSTLEIQRTEQGDSAMYLCASSLGDSSGNTIYFGEGSWLTVV.

The V call is TRBV10-3, the J call TRBJ2-2; 11 nucleotides agree with TRBD2. The V gene end was trimmed by 5 bases and the J gene end by 0 bases; junction bases not matched to a gene: 5. Germline CDR1 ENHRY, CDR2 SYGVKD. The CDR3 covers 17 residues. CDR3 sequence: CAISTTSGGTNTGELFF. The CDR3 nucleotides are TGTGCCATCAGTACTACTAGCGGGGGCACGAACACCGGGGAGCTGTTTTTT.

The V and J genes are TRBV5-4 and TRBJ2-5; no firm D call. The ends were cut back, 6 bases at V and 5 bases at J, with 14 bases in the middle. Germline V lookup: CDR1 SGHNT, CDR2 YYREEE (reference sequence). The CDR3 extends over 13 amino acids. The CDR3: CASNQWHSETQYF. The CDR3 DNA reads TGTGCCAGCAACCAGTGGCATTCGGAGACCCAGTACTTC.

V usage is TRBV19 and J usage is TRBJ2-2, with TRBD2 identical over 10 bases. The ends lost 2 bases at V and 2 bases at J; junction bases unmatched: 11. This CDR3 is 19 amino acids long. Germline lookup yields CDR1 LNHDA and CDR2 SQIVND (reference sequence). The CDR3 nucleotides are TGTGCCAGTAGTATATACGGACAGCGGGAGGGAGGAAACACCGGGGAGCTGTTTTTT. Its protein is CASSIYGQREGGNTGELFF. The full variable domain, completed using reference TRBV19 and TRBJ2-2, is DGGITQSPKYLFRKEGQNVTLSCEQNLNHDAMYWYRQDPGQGLRLIYYSQIVNDFQKGDIAEGYSVSREKKESFPLTVTSAQKNPTAFYLCASSIYGQREGGNTGELFFGEGSRLTVL.

This clone was counted a single time. The CDR3 spells CASRGTVNSYEQYF. CDR3 sequence (DNA): TGTGCCAGCAGAGGGACAGTCAACTCCTACGAGCAGTACTTC. The V call is TRBV27, the J call TRBJ2-7, with 7 bases matching TRBD1. With V trimmed by 6 bases and J by 0 bases, 5 bases remained unmatched. This CDR3 has 14 residues. The germline V gene encodes CDR1 MNHEY and CDR2 SMNVEV (reference sequence).

The chain uses TRBV29-1 and TRBJ1-3; D gene uncertain. CDR1 is SQVTM, CDR2 ANQGSEA, per germline. This CDR3 is built from 18 residues. Trimming removed 0 bases from V and 0 bases from J, with 18 bases in between. The CDR3 coding sequence is TGCAGCGTTGAAGATAGCACCGGGTGGCTCTCCTCTGGAAACACCATATATTTT. Its protein is CSVEDSTGWLSSGNTIYF.